These T cell receptor beta chains were read from a single sample in a study of cytomegalovirus exposure and HLA in healthy donors. Method: immunoSEQ multiplex PCR; TCRdb's copy keeps in-frame clones and lacks some. The sample consists of 150,000 to 200,000 clones, about 88% of them appearing once. Material: PBMCs. Every receptor here comes from a woman between 18 and 29 years old in good health and CMV-seronegative. CDR3s include the opening cysteine and the closing phenylalanine or tryptophan. The D gene is left open where the match is weak. Rows may omit the clone size; those that give it use once, few, many or a size class.

TRBV7-3	-	TRBJ2-3	-	TGTGCCAGCAGCCCAGGCATTGGATACACAGATACGCAGTATTTT	CASSPGIGYTDTQYF
TRBV7-8	TRBD1	TRBJ1-5	-	TGTGCCAGCAGCTTCGGGACAGGGGGGAATCAGCCCCAGCATTTT	CASSFGTGGNQPQHF
TRBV2	-	TRBJ1-2	-	TGTGCCAGCAGCGTGCGGCCCGGGACACTACTTAACTATGGCTACACCTTC	CASSVRPGTLLNYGYTF
TRBV7-2	-	TRBJ1-2	-	TGTGCCAGCGCCGGGGGAAGTTTCGCTTATGGCTACACCTTC	CASAGGSFAYGYTF
TRBV29-1	-	TRBJ1-2	-	TGCAGCGCGGAGTCGGGGGGGATTAACTATGGCTACACCTTC	CSAESGGINYGYTF
TRBV27	TRBD1	TRBJ2-2	-	TGTGCCAGCAGGGACAGGGCGGGAATCGGGGAGCTGTTTTTT	CASRDRAGIGELFF
TRBV7-9	TRBD1	TRBJ2-7	-	TGTGCCAGCAGAGGGGGCAACGAGCAGTACTTC	CASRGGNEQYF
TRBV15	-	TRBJ1-5	few	TGTGCCACCAGCAGTTACAGGGCTAGCAATCAGCCCCAGCATTTT	CATSSYRASNQPQHF
TRBV29-1	TRBD1	TRBJ1-2	-	TGCAGCGTTGGAAGCGGGACAGGGGATTTTGGCTACACCTTC	CSVGSGTGDFGYTF
TRBV19	TRBD1	TRBJ1-1	-	TGTGCCACCCACAGGGGGGGTGAAGCTTTCTTT	CATHRGGEAFF
TRBV7-2	-	TRBJ2-1	-	TGTGCCAGCAGACCCGTGGGAGTCCGTTTAAATGAGCAGTTCTTC	CASRPVGVRLNEQFF
TRBV7-6	-	TRBJ1-1	-	TGTGCCAGCAGCCCCCCATCGAGGGCCACTGAAGCTTTCTTT	CASSPPSRATEAFF
TRBV5-1	-	TRBJ2-7	-	TGCGCCAGCAGCTTGGGGGAGAGCTCCTACGAGCAGTACTTC	CASSLGESSYEQYF
TRBV4-1	-	TRBJ1-2	-	TGCGCCAGCAGCCCGTACTGGAAGAACAGGGAGGGGGGTTATGGCTACACCTTC	CASSPYWKNREGGYGYTF
TRBV6-5	-	TRBJ1-4	few	TGTGCCAGCATGAGCCAGGTTGATGAAAAACTGTTTTTT	CASMSQVDEKLFF
TRBV15	TRBD2	TRBJ2-3	-	TGTGCCACCAGCAGAGACAAGCGGGAGATAGATACGCAGTATTTT	CATSRDKREIDTQYF
TRBV9	TRBD2	TRBJ2-1	-	TGTGCCAGCAGCGCGGGAGGGCCGGATGAGCAGTTCTTC	CASSAGGPDEQFF
TRBV28	-	TRBJ2-3	-	TGTGCCAGCAGTTGGCCGACTGTAACAGATACGCAGTATTTT	CASSWPTVTDTQYF
TRBV9	-	TRBJ2-5	-	TGTGCCAGCAGCCGGTATGGGGGACTCCAAGAGACCCAGTACTTC	CASSRYGGLQETQYF
TRBV7-2	-	TRBJ2-1	-	TGTGCCAGCAGCTTGTTGAGAAAACTCTCCTACAATGAGCAGTTCTTC	CASSLLRKLSYNEQFF
TRBV6-5	-	TRBJ1-5	-	TGTGCCAGCGCGCGTTTCAGCAATCAGCCCCAGCATTTT	CASARFSNQPQHF
TRBV28	TRBD1	TRBJ1-5	once	TGTGCCAGCAGCCACCCTTGGACAGGGGGCAGCTATAGCAATCAGCCCCAGCATTTT	CASSHPWTGGSYSNQPQHF
TRBV5-4	TRBD2	TRBJ2-5	-	TGTGCCAGCAGCTACGGGACTAGCGGGGGGCGGGAGACCCAGTACTTC	CASSYGTSGGRETQYF
TRBV11-2	-	TRBJ1-2	-	TGTGCCAGCAGCTTCTTTGGGCGGGATGGCTACACCTTC	CASSFFGRDGYTF
TRBV5-1	-	TRBJ2-7	-	TGCGCCAGCAGCCCAAGGACGCCCACCAGGGGCTCCTACGAGCAGTACTTC	CASSPRTPTRGSYEQYF
TRBV11-3	TRBD1	TRBJ2-1	-	TGTGCCAGCAGCTTAGGACAGGGCATTCATGAGCAGTTCTTC	CASSLGQGIHEQFF
TRBV7-2	-	TRBJ2-7	few	TGTGCCAGCAGCTTAGCGCAAGGGGCCGTGCAGTACTTC	CASSLAQGAVQYF
TRBV6-5	TRBD1	TRBJ1-5	-	TGTGCCAGCAGCACCGACAGGGTCGGATTTCAGCCCCAGCATTTT	CASSTDRVGFQPQHF
TRBV12-5	-	TRBJ2-6	-	TGTGCTAGTGGTTTGCGCCCCTCCTTGAGAGGGGCCAACGTCCTGACTTTC	CASGLRPSLRGANVLTF
TRBV7-2	-	TRBJ2-6	-	TGTGCCAGCAGCTCACAGGTGCTGGTTCGCTCTGGGGCCAACGTCCTGACTTTC	CASSSQVLVRSGANVLTF
TRBV20-1	-	TRBJ2-7	-	TGCAGTGCCACGGGGGAAGGGCAGTACTTC	CSATGEGQYF
TRBV25-1	-	TRBJ1-1	-	TGTGCCAGCAGTGTAGGAGCGAACACTGAAGCTTTCTTT	CASSVGANTEAFF
TRBV7-3	TRBD2	TRBJ2-2	once	TGTGCCAGCAGCTCTACAGCGGGAGGGCCGAACACCGGGGAGCTGTTTTTT	CASSSTAGGPNTGELFF
TRBV30	-	TRBJ2-7	-	TGTGCCTGGAGAGACGGGTACGAGCAGTACTTC	CAWRDGYEQYF
TRBV4-1	TRBD2	TRBJ2-3	once	TGCGCCAGCAGCCACAGAAAGGGACTAGCCACACTGATGAGCACAGATACGCAGTATTTT	CASSHRKGLATLMSTDTQYF
TRBV9	TRBD1	TRBJ2-2	-	TGTGCCAGCAGCCCCACCGGGACAGGGCGGACCGGGGAGCTGTTTTTT	CASSPTGTGRTGELFF
TRBV6-1	-	TRBJ2-1	-	TGTGCCAGCAGTGATAGGTGGCAGGGGACCTACAATGAGCAGTTCTTC	CASSDRWQGTYNEQFF
TRBV2	-	TRBJ2-7	-	TGTGCCAGCAGCGTGGACAGCTCCTACGAGCAGTACTTC	CASSVDSSYEQYF
TRBV19	-	TRBJ2-7	-	TGTGCCAGTAGTATGATCACAGCCTCCTACGAGCAGTACTTC	CASSMITASYEQYF
TRBV6-1	-	TRBJ1-1	-	TGTGCCAGCAATGGGGGTGGGGACATGATACACCGAGCTTTCTTT	CASNGGGDMIHRAFF